These 32 T cell receptor beta chains were sequenced from one sample in a study of beta chain features in type 1 diabetes. The study reverse transcribed the entire isolated RNA, so it sequenced expressed TCRB transcripts. Here immunoSEQ multiplex PCR was the method, and the copy in TCRdb shows in-frame clones only, minus some. The table lists hundreds of thousands of clones, over 25% of them singletons. Sequencing input: naive CD4+ T cells from blood. The receptors here all came from a young man in good health.

This clone was seen a handful of times. CDR3 nucleotides: TGTGCCAGCAGCCAGCGGCGGCTAGCGGGAGAAAATGAGCAGTTCTTC. It yields the protein CASSQRRLAGENEQFF. The chain recombines TRBV7-2 with TRBJ2-1; 10 bases align to TRBD2. CDR3 length: 16 residues. The ends lost 5 bases at V and 7 bases at J; junction bases unmatched: 11. Germline assignment: CDR1 SGHTA and CDR2 FQGNSA.

The genes are TRBV4-1 and TRBJ2-6, with D perhaps matching TRBD1 (6 bases). This CDR3 has 16 residues. The germline CDR1 and CDR2 sequences are MGHRA and YSYEKL. Trimming removed 3 bases at V and 2 bases at J, with 11 bases between. This CDR3 is CASSHVTGTGANVLTF. The CDR3 DNA follows: TGCGCCAGCAGCCACGTAACAGGGACTGGGGCCAACGTCCTGACTTTC.

This clone was seen only once. The gene calls are TRBV30 and TRBJ2-2, with D uncertain. V gave up 0 bases and J gave up 10 bases, with 6 bases separating them. Germline CDR1 reads GTSNPN; CDR2 reads SVGIG (reference sequence). The CDR3 is made up of 11 amino acids. The CDR3 protein is CAWSVSEELFF. The DNA for the CDR3 is TGTGCCTGGAGTGTTTCAGAGGAGCTGTTTTTT.

The chain has TRBV30 and TRBJ1-4; 7 nucleotides match TRBD1. V trimming: 0 bases; J trimming: 8 bases; junction bases outside the gene matches: 3. Germline loops: CDR1 GTSNPN, CDR2 SVGIG (reference sequence). The CDR3 spans 13 residues. This CDR3 reads CAWSVQGQEKLFF. The CDR3 DNA is TGTGCCTGGAGTGTACAGGGACAGGAAAAACTGTTTTTT.

The J gene is TRBJ2-7, the V gene TRBV29-1; 8 nucleotides match TRBD2. This CDR3 is built from 15 residues. The V and J ends lost 4 bases and 3 bases, in that order; junction bases with no gene match: 11. Germline CDR1 reads SQVTM; CDR2 reads ANQGSEA. CDR3 amino acids: CSVAPLAGSRYEQYF. The CDR3 DNA follows: TGCAGCGTTGCGCCTTTAGCGGGATCCCGCTACGAGCAGTACTTC.

The J gene is TRBJ2-5, the V gene TRBV30; D is ambiguous. Looked up from germline, CDR1 is GTSNPN and CDR2 is SVGIG (reference sequence). Between the trimmed V and J ends, which lost 2 bases and 4 bases, there was a span of 8 bases. The CDR3 covers 12 residues. CDR3 DNA sequence: TGTGCCTGGAGTCCTCGTACAGAGACCCAGTACTTC. Translation gives CAWSPRTETQYF.

This clone was detected a few times. The V gene is TRBV6-5, the J gene TRBJ2-3, with no clear D. The germline gives CDR1 MNHEY, CDR2 SVGAGI. V lost 0 bases, J lost 14 bases, and 12 bases lay in between. The CDR3 spans 12 residues. The CDR3 loop reads CASSYSRSLMYF. As DNA, the CDR3 is TGTGCCAGCAGTTACTCGAGGTCTCTCATGTATTTT.

This clone was seen only a few times. The gene calls are TRBV4-2 and TRBJ2-1, with TRBD1 identical over 9 bases. Trimming cost V 8 bases and J 8 bases; bases outside gene matches: 10. The germline CDR1 and CDR2 sequences are LGHNA and YNFKEQ. This CDR3 has 14 amino acids. The chain's CDR3 is CASARDRAFDEQFF. CDR3 in DNA: TGTGCCAGCGCCCGGGACAGGGCTTTCGATGAGCAGTTCTTC.

The CDR3 is CASSVGSGANTGELFF. The CDR3 coding sequence is TGTGCCAGCAGCGTAGGGTCCGGGGCGAACACCGGGGAGCTGTTTTTT. The chain recombines TRBV9 with TRBJ2-2; a weak D match, TRBD2 (5 bases). The CDR3 consists of 16 residues. The germline V and J ends were trimmed by 0 bases and 0 bases, with 9 bases remaining between them. The germline CDR1 and CDR2 sequences are SGDLS and YYNGEE.

The rearrangement uses TRBV14 and TRBJ1-4, with D uncertain. V lost 2 bases to trimming and J lost 8 bases, with 9 bases between them. Germline CDR1 reads SGHDN; CDR2 reads FVKESK. The CDR3 totals 13 residues. The CDR3 DNA is TGTGCCAGCAGCCAACAGCTCAGCGAAAAACTGTTTTTT. Its protein is CASSQQLSEKLFF. The full variable domain, its missing parts supplied by reference TRBV14 and TRBJ1-4, is EAGVTQFPSHSVIEKGQTVTLRCDPISGHDNLYWYRRVMGKEIKFLLHFVKESKQDESGMPNNRFLAERTGGTYSTLKVQPAELEDSGVYFCASSQQLSEKLFFGSGTQLSVL.

This clone showed up just a few times. The chain uses TRBV5-1 and TRBJ2-4; D perhaps matches TRBD1 (6 bases). The CDR3 covers 15 residues. V was pared by 3 bases and J by 1 base, with 11 bases between. Germline lookup yields CDR1 SGHRS and CDR2 YFSETQ. CDR3 sequence reads: CASSSTDRAKNIQYF. The CDR3 DNA reads as TGCGCCAGCAGCTCAACCGACAGGGCCAAAAACATTCAGTACTTC.

The chain carries TRBV30 and TRBJ2-3; D perhaps matches TRBD2 (6 bases). The V gene lost 2 bases and the J gene lost 0 bases, with 12 bases spanning the gap. CDR1 and CDR2 from the germline V gene are GTSNPN and SVGIG (reference sequence). The CDR3 sequence is 15 residues long. The CDR3 coding sequence is TGTGCCTGGAGTTTTACCGGGACTAGCACAGATACGCAGTATTTT. This gives the protein CAWSFTGTSTDTQYF.

The V gene is TRBV5-1, the J gene TRBJ2-7; D possibly matches TRBD1 or TRBD2 (5 bases each). The V end lost 1 base, the J end lost 3 bases, and 8 bases lay between the germline ends. Germline V gene lookup returns CDR1 SGHRS and CDR2 YFSETQ. This CDR3 region has 13 residues. The CDR3 DNA sequence: TGCGCCAGCAGCTTGTGGGACGGCTACGAGCAGTACTTC. Translating it yields CASSLWDGYEQYF.

This rearrangement joins TRBV5-6 to TRBJ2-3; TRBD2 agrees at 9 bases. Per the germline V gene, CDR1 is SGHDT and CDR2 is YYEEEE. This CDR3 is 16 amino acids long. V dropped 5 bases and J dropped 4; count of bases not matched to a gene: 11. CDR3 sequence: CASSLLAGRAADTQYF. The DNA of the CDR3 is TGTGCCAGCAGTCTCCTAGCGGGGAGGGCGGCAGATACGCAGTATTTT.

The gene calls are TRBV6-6 and TRBJ1-4; D gene ambiguous. Germline V lookup: CDR1 MNHNY, CDR2 SVGAGI (reference sequence). Trimming removed 0 bases from V and 5 bases from J, with 10 bases in between. The length of the CDR3 is 15 residues. The CDR3 protein is CASSYSGRPNEKLFF. CDR3 bases: TGTGCCAGCAGTTACTCCGGACGTCCCAATGAAAAACTGTTTTTT.

The chain links TRBV2 to TRBJ2-5; 8 bases align to TRBD2. Germline V CDR1 and CDR2: SNHLY, FYNNEI. Trimming removed 6 bases from V and 0 bases from J; junction bases left unmatched: 12. This CDR3 has 17 residues. The CDR3 protein is CASRDQRTSQNQETQYF. The CDR3 nucleotides are TGTGCCAGCAGGGATCAAAGGACTAGCCAAAACCAAGAGACCCAGTACTTC.

The gene calls are TRBV19 and TRBJ2-3; D remains ambiguous. Germline loops: CDR1 LNHDA, CDR2 SQIVND (reference sequence). V was pared by 3 bases and J by 2 bases, with 6 bases between. The CDR3 length is 13 residues. This CDR3 is CASSMGTTDTQYF. The DNA for the CDR3 is TGTGCCAGTAGTATGGGAACCACAGATACGCAGTATTTT.

This clone was seen a handful of times. The genes are TRBV9 and TRBJ2-1, with 7 bases aligning to TRBD2. CDR3 length: 14 residues. Per germline, CDR1 SGDLS and CDR2 YYNGEE. Germline trimming cut 4 bases from V and 7 bases from J; bases unmatched to any gene: 8. CDR3 bases: TGTGCCAGCAGCCTCATGACTAGCCGAAATGAGCAGTTCTTC. Its protein product is CASSLMTSRNEQFF.

The chain carries TRBV6-6 and TRBJ2-7, with D unclear. The CDR3 sequence is 12 residues long. CDR1 and CDR2 from the germline V gene are MNHNY and SVGAGI (reference sequence). The V gene lost 6 bases and the J gene lost 6 bases, with 12 bases spanning the gap. The CDR3 loop is CASSLTQSEQYF. The CDR3 nucleotides read TGTGCCAGCAGCCTAACACAAAGCGAGCAGTACTTC.

J is TRBJ1-2 and V is TRBV29-1, with 8 positions matching TRBD1. Germline CDR1 reads SQVTM; CDR2 reads ANQGSEA. The CDR3 covers 14 residues. V dropped 4 bases and J dropped 0; count of bases not matched to a gene: 4. CDR3 residues: CSVVGQGANYGYTF. CDR3 nucleotide sequence: TGCAGCGTTGTAGGACAGGGCGCTAACTATGGCTACACCTTC.

This clone was counted only a few times. The chain recombines TRBV23-1 with TRBJ2-7; TRBD2 is a possible D gene (5 bases). TRBV23-1 has ORF status, its function being uncertain. Trimming removed 0 bases at V and 2 bases at J, with 14 bases between. The CDR3 runs 16 residues. The CDR3 nucleotides read TGCGCCAGCAGTCAATCTGTCGGGGTCTCCCCCTACGAGCAGTACTTC. Protein: CASSQSVGVSPYEQYF.

V and J are TRBV30 and TRBJ1-1; D gene ambiguous. The germline V gene has CDR1 GTSNPN and CDR2 SVGIG (reference sequence). V was shortened by 1 base and J by 2 bases, with 8 bases between the two germline ends. This CDR3 comprises 13 residues. This chain's CDR3 is CAWSGVRNTEAFF. CDR3 DNA sequence: TGTGCCTGGAGTGGAGTCCGAAACACTGAAGCTTTCTTT. Full variable domain (missing parts from reference TRBV30 and TRBJ1-1): SQTIHQWPATLVQPVGSPLSLECTVEGTSNPNLYWYRQAAGRGLQLLFYSVGIGQISSEVPQNLSASRPQDRQFILSSKKLLLSDSGFYLCAWSGVRNTEAFFGQGTRLTVV.

The chain combines TRBV5-6 with TRBJ2-3; 7 positions match TRBD2. The germline V gene has CDR1 SGHDT and CDR2 YYEEEE. The CDR3 runs to 13 residues. Germline trimming cut 1 base from V and 4 bases from J; bases unmatched to any gene: 0. In DNA, the CDR3 is TGTGCCAGCAGCTTGACTAGCGCAGATACGCAGTATTTT. Amino acids: CASSLTSADTQYF.

In this sample, this clone turned up a few times. The chain links TRBV15 to TRBJ2-7, with TRBD2 identical over 7 bases. J gave up 0 bases and V 0 bases, and 5 bases lay outside the gene matches. CDR3 length equals 16 residues. The V gene's germline CDR1 is LNHNV and CDR2 YYDKDF (reference sequence). The CDR3 reads CATSRDLSGFSYEQYF. DNA of the CDR3: TGTGCCACCAGCAGAGACCTTAGCGGGTTCTCCTACGAGCAGTACTTC. The full variable domain, rest sourced from reference TRBV15 and TRBJ2-7, is DAMVIQNPRYQVTQFGKPVTLSCSQTLNHNVMYWYQQKSSQAPKLLFHYYDKDFNNEADTPDNFQSRRPNTSFCFLDIRSPGLGDTAMYLCATSRDLSGFSYEQYFGPGTRLTVT.

V is TRBV7-2 and J is TRBJ2-7, with D hard to call. This CDR3 comprises 13 residues. V was cut by 5 bases and J by 3 bases, with 11 bases left in between. Germline CDR1 is SGHTA and CDR2 is FQGNSA. DNA of the CDR3: TGTGCCAGCAGCCCTAAAGAGAGCTACGAGCAGTACTTC. Protein: CASSPKESYEQYF.

This clone has a handful of counts. This chain uses TRBV29-1 with TRBJ2-1, with TRBD2 matching 12 bases. The CDR3 totals 15 residues. The ends lost 4 bases at V and 8 bases at J; junction bases unmatched: 9. CDR1 is SQVTM, CDR2 ANQGSEA, per germline. The CDR3 loop is CSVVRGLAGGDEQFF. The CDR3 DNA reads as TGCAGCGTTGTTCGAGGGCTAGCGGGAGGGGATGAGCAGTTCTTC.

This clone has just a few counts. J is TRBJ2-1 and V is TRBV29-1, with no clear D. CDR3 size: 15 residues. V lost 1 base, J lost 0 bases, and 10 bases lay in between. In germline, CDR1 is SQVTM, CDR2 ANQGSEA. Written as DNA, the CDR3 is TGCAGCGTTGAAGGTGGATATTACTCCTACAATGAGCAGTTCTTC. It codes for CSVEGGYYSYNEQFF.

The rearrangement uses TRBV9 and TRBJ2-5, with D perhaps TRBD1 (5 bases). The CDR3 runs to 14 residues. Germline CDR1 SGDLS, CDR2 YYNGEE. Trimming stripped 2 bases from V and 7 bases from J, with 15 bases between. The CDR3, as DNA: TGTGCCAGCAGCGTTGGCAGGGCGTTGGTGACCCAGTACTTC. Translation gives CASSVGRALVTQYF.

The table lists this clone with a few counts. This chain uses TRBV19 with TRBJ2-1; TRBD2 aligns across 13 bases. This CDR3 is built from 13 residues. Germline V lookup: CDR1 LNHDA, CDR2 SQIVND (reference sequence). Trimming removed 6 bases from V and 11 bases from J; junction bases left unmatched: 4. The CDR3 DNA sequence: TGTGCCAGTAGACTAGCGGGAGGGCCGAAGCAGTTCTTC. It codes for CASRLAGGPKQFF. Together with reference TRBV19 and TRBJ2-1, the CDR3 gives the full variable domain: DGGITQSPKYLFRKEGQNVTLSCEQNLNHDAMYWYRQDPGQGLRLIYYSQIVNDFQKGDIAEGYSVSREKKESFPLTVTSAQKNPTAFYLCASRLAGGPKQFFGPGTRLTVL.

This CDR3 reads CATVRDRDYNEQFF. In DNA, the CDR3 is TGTGCCACCGTCCGGGACAGGGACTACAATGAGCAGTTCTTC. The rearrangement joins TRBV19 to TRBJ2-1; 9 positions agree with TRBD1. The CDR3 spans 14 residues. Unmatched junction bases numbered 7, after V lost 10 bases and J lost 3 bases. Germline loops: CDR1 LNHDA, CDR2 SQIVND (reference sequence).

This rearrangement joins TRBV7-3 to TRBJ1-1; 8 nucleotides line up with TRBD1. The CDR3 extends over 14 amino acids. Unmatched junction bases numbered 8, after V lost 5 bases and J lost 6 bases. Germline V lookup: CDR1 SGHTA, CDR2 FQGTGA. The DNA for the CDR3 is TGTGCCAGCAGCAGGACAGGGAAGGACGCTGAAGCTTTCTTT. As protein: CASSRTGKDAEAFF.

This chain connects TRBV30 to TRBJ2-4, with a possible D match to TRBD2 (6 bases). V was pared by 1 base and J by 8 bases, with 12 bases between. The CDR3 is made up of 13 amino acids. Germline-derived CDR1 and CDR2 are GTSNPN and SVGIG (reference sequence). CDR3 loop: CAWSGGSGDIQYF. In DNA form, the CDR3 reads TGTGCCTGGAGTGGGGGTTCGGGGGACATTCAGTACTTC.